A single sample gave rise to the 30 T cell receptor beta chains below, sequenced in a study of response to subunit inactivated influenza vaccine. Each CDR3 protein is one row after TCRdb ran MiXCR on the RT-PCR reads. The sample carries about 570,000 distinct CDR3 sequences, about 11% recorded once. These data are also associated with another study on T cells expressing NK-cell markers. That source reports: Generation of TCR beta cDNA was performed by 5'RACE template switching incorporating UMIs.

The sequencing used PBMCs from blood, collected on the day of vaccination. The receptors were gathered from a man over 45 who received an inactivated influenza vaccine.

This clonotype was recorded a few times. V usage is TRBV28 and J usage is TRBJ1-4; D is uncertain. Trimming took off 5 bases at V and 9 bases at J, with 10 bases between the two ends. CDR1 and CDR2 (germline): MDHEN, SYDVKM. The CDR3 sequence is 12 residues long. CDR3 nucleotides: TGTGCCAGCAGTGACGTGGGTAAAAAACTGTTTTTT. Translation gives CASSDVGKKLFF. The variable domain in full, completed from reference TRBV28 and TRBJ1-4, reads DVKVTQSSRYLVKRTGEKVFLECVQDMDHENMFWYRQDPGLGLRLIYFSYDVKMKEKGDIPEGYSVSREKKERFSLILESASTNQTSMYLCASSDVGKKLFFGSGTQLSVL.

This clonotype has just a few counts. The chain recombines TRBV6-1 with TRBJ2-3, with TRBD2 matching over 9 bases. CDR1 is MNHNS and CDR2 is SASEGT in the germline V gene. The CDR3 is 15 amino acids. V lost 4 bases and J lost 6; bases outside the gene matches: 8. The CDR3 sequence: CASSASGRISDTQYF. In DNA, the CDR3 is TGTGCCAGCAGTGCGAGCGGGAGGATATCGGATACGCAGTATTTT.

This clonotype showed up just a few times. The chain joins TRBV6-2 or TRBV6-3 to TRBJ2-1; weak D call: TRBD2 (6 bases). Germline lookup yields CDR1 MNHEY and CDR2 SVGEGT. CDR3 length equals 16 residues. Trimming shortened V by 2 bases and J by 8 bases, and 19 bases separated the two germline ends. CDR3: CASSYPIDLAVDEQFF. The CDR3 DNA follows: TGTGCCAGCAGTTACCCAATAGACTTAGCGGTAGATGAGCAGTTCTTC.

Ten or more counts support this clonotype. The chain is built from TRBV28 and TRBJ2-5; possibly TRBD1 for D (6 bases). The CDR3 is 14 amino acids. Between the trimmed V and J ends, which lost 8 bases and 2 bases, there was a span of 15 bases. Germline V lookup: CDR1 MDHEN, CDR2 SYDVKM. The CDR3 reads CASQGQDRQETQYF. CDR3 nucleotide sequence: TGTGCCAGCCAAGGGCAGGACAGACAAGAGACCCAGTACTTC.

DNA for the CDR3: TGTGCCAGCAGCTTAGGAGGGGGAGGCGATCAGCCCCAGCATTTT. Amino acid sequence: CASSLGGGGDQPQHF. The chain uses TRBV5-5 and TRBJ1-5, with D tentatively TRBD1 (6 bases). Germline V gene data show CDR1 as SGHKS and CDR2 as YYEKEE (reference sequence). This CDR3 is built from 15 residues. The ends were cut back, 2 bases at V and 5 bases at J, with 14 bases in the middle.

This clonotype was recorded many times. This rearrangement joins TRBV9 to TRBJ2-1; D is unclear. This CDR3 comprises 13 residues. Trimming shortened V by 0 bases and J by 5 bases, and 6 bases separated the two germline ends. Germline V CDR1 and CDR2: SGDLS, YYNGEE. CDR3: CASSVGSHNEQFF. The CDR3 DNA follows: TGTGCCAGCAGCGTAGGGTCCCACAATGAGCAGTTCTTC.

The rearrangement links TRBV16 to TRBJ2-7; D is uncertain. The CDR3 sequence is 15 residues long. Per the germline V gene, CDR1 is KGHSY and CDR2 is FQNENV. The V end was cut by 2 bases, the J end by 2 bases, with 13 bases between. The CDR3 DNA follows: TGTGCCAGCAGCCAAGGAAACGTAGGCCCCTACGAGCAGTACTTC. It specifies CASSQGNVGPYEQYF.

The chain has TRBV4-2 and TRBJ2-3, with 12 bases fitting TRBD2. J was trimmed by 6 bases and V by 4 bases; bases with no gene match: 14. CDR3 length: 18 amino acids. Germline V CDR1 and CDR2: LGHNA, YNFKEQ. The CDR3 loop reads CASSLLGLAGGLSDTQYF. The CDR3 coding sequence is TGTGCCAGCAGCCTCCTCGGGCTAGCGGGAGGGCTGTCGGATACGCAGTATTTT.

In this sample, this clonotype turned up a few times. The rearrangement links TRBV20-1 to TRBJ2-7, with a weak D call TRBD1 (6 bases). The V end lost 4 bases, the J end lost 2 bases, and 6 bases lay between the germline ends. The CDR3 has 11 amino acids. The germline V gene encodes CDR1 DFQATT and CDR2 SNEGSKA (reference sequence). The CDR3 sequence is CSANRAYEQYF. The CDR3 coding sequence is TGCAGTGCTAACAGGGCCTACGAGCAGTACTTC.

In this sample, this clonotype turned up many times. DNA for the CDR3: TGCAGCGTTGAAGATCTACTAGCGGGAGTCACCGGGGAGCTGTTTTTT. Translation gives CSVEDLLAGVTGELFF. This rearrangement joins TRBV29-1 to TRBJ2-2; 11 nucleotides line up with TRBD2. The CDR3 spans 16 residues. With V trimmed by 0 bases and J by 4 bases, 4 bases remained unmatched. CDR1 and CDR2 from the germline V gene are SQVTM and ANQGSEA.

In its sample, this clonotype was seen many times. The junction departs from germline at one end; a sequencing error may be responsible. J is TRBJ2-7 and V is TRBV5-1; the match to TRBD1 covers 9 bases. CDR3 size: 14 residues. Looked up from germline, CDR1 is SGHRS and CDR2 is YFSETQ. For the CDR3, the DNA is TGCGCCAGCAGACAGGGGGCCACCTCCCACGAGCAGTACTTC. This translates into CASRQGATSHEQYF.

This clonotype was picked up a small number of times. The chain couples TRBV9 to TRBJ2-1, with 9 positions matching TRBD2. The CDR3 is 15 residues long. The junction had 5 bases not matched to a gene; V was cut back by 0 bases and J by 7 bases. Germline values: CDR1 SGDLS, CDR2 YYNGEE. The CDR3 loop is CASSVVAGGLNEQFF. Here the CDR3 DNA reads TGTGCCAGCAGCGTAGTGGCGGGGGGGCTGAATGAGCAGTTCTTC. Supplemented by reference TRBV9 and TRBJ2-1, the full variable domain reads DSGVTQTPKHLITATGQRVTLRCSPRSGDLSVYWYQQSLDQGLQFLIQYYNGEERAKGNILERFSAQQFPDLHSELNLSSLELGDSALYFCASSVVAGGLNEQFFGPGTRLTVL.

This chain uses TRBV29-1 with TRBJ2-3; 7 bases line up with TRBD1. Germline V CDR1 and CDR2: SQVTM, ANQGSEA. V lost 5 bases and J lost 0; bases outside the gene matches: 8. This CDR3 region has 15 residues. The CDR3 coding sequence is TGCAGCGTTACTGCCGGGACAGCAAGCACAGATACGCAGTATTTT. This codes for CSVTAGTASTDTQYF.

V and J are TRBV24-1 and TRBJ2-1; tentative D call: TRBD1 (6 bases). The CDR3 is 17 amino acids. V lost 4 bases and J 2 bases, leaving 17 bases between the germline ends. CDR1 and CDR2 (germline): KGHDR, SFDVKD. Here the CDR3 reads CATSDPSTGTAYNEQFF. CDR3 nucleotide sequence: TGTGCCACCAGTGACCCTAGTACAGGGACCGCCTACAATGAGCAGTTCTTC.

The rearrangement uses TRBV29-1 and TRBJ1-2; TRBD1 is a possible D gene (5 bases). Germline CDR1 and CDR2: SQVTM and ANQGSEA. This CDR3 region has 12 residues. The V and J ends lost 4 bases and 6 bases respectively, with 12 bases between them. CDR3 sequence (DNA): TGCAGCGTTGTACGGCAGGGTGATGGCTACACCTTC. Protein sequence: CSVVRQGDGYTF.

This clonotype has only a few counts. The chain combines TRBV20-1 with TRBJ2-7, with 7 positions matching TRBD2. Germline V gives CDR1 DFQATT, CDR2 SNEGSKA (reference sequence). The CDR3 consists of 14 residues. The J segment lost 7 bases and the V segment lost 6 bases, leaving 15 bases of the junction unmatched. The CDR3: CSATHGGVVEEQYF. CDR3 bases: TGCAGTGCCACGCATGGGGGGGTTGTTGAGGAGCAGTACTTC.

This chain joins TRBV20-1 and TRBJ2-7; the D gene is possibly TRBD1 (6 bases). The germline gives CDR1 DFQATT, CDR2 SNEGSKA (reference sequence). The CDR3 consists of 16 residues. Trimming removed 6 bases at V and 0 bases at J, with 21 bases between. In DNA form, the CDR3 reads TGCAGTGCCCCCAGCTTCTCGACAGGACACTCCTACGAGCAGTACTTC. Its protein product is CSAPSFSTGHSYEQYF.

The rearrangement links TRBV6-4 to TRBJ2-1; the D call may be TRBD1 or TRBD2 (7 bases each). V lost 4 bases, J lost 1 base, and 14 bases lay in between. This CDR3 has 16 amino acids. CDR1 and CDR2 from the germline V gene are MRHNA and SNTAGT. The CDR3: CASSGRGGHSYNEQFF. CDR3 sequence (DNA): TGTGCCAGCAGTGGCAGGGGGGGGCATTCCTACAATGAGCAGTTCTTC.

As regards this clonotype: A read error may account for a junction end that differs from germline. This rearrangement joins TRBV7-8 to TRBJ2-5; D is perhaps TRBD1 (6 bases). The CDR3 runs 13 residues. Per germline, CDR1 SGHVS and CDR2 FQNEAQ. In DNA, the CDR3 is TGTGCCAGCAGCTTAGACAGGGCGGAGACCCAGCACTTC. It codes for CASSLDRAETQHF.

This clonotype was detected a few times. The V and J genes are TRBV27 and TRBJ2-1, with a weak D call TRBD1 (6 bases). This CDR3 contains 17 residues. V dropped 4 bases and J dropped 4 bases, with 20 bases sitting between them. CDR1 and CDR2 from the germline V gene are MNHEY and SMNVEV (reference sequence). The CDR3 DNA is TGTGCCAGCAGTTCCAATACAGGGCAAGGGAATTACAATGAGCAGTTCTTC. Translating gives CASSSNTGQGNYNEQFF.

In its sample, this clonotype was seen many times. This chain joins TRBV25-1 and TRBJ1-1; D uncertain. V lost 7 bases and J 3 bases, leaving 12 bases between the germline ends. CDR3 length: 13 residues. Germline CDR1 and CDR2: MGHDK and SYGVNS. The CDR3 region is CASKMRWDTEAFF. The CDR3 DNA sequence: TGTGCCAGCAAAATGAGGTGGGACACTGAAGCTTTCTTT.

J is TRBJ2-3 and V is TRBV20-1; D gene uncertain. CDR1 is DFQATT and CDR2 is SNEGSKA in the germline V gene (reference sequence). There are 13 residues in the CDR3. CDR3 protein: CRVVRPSTDTQYF. CDR3 DNA sequence: TGCAGGGTTGTCCGGCCGAGCACAGATACGCAGTATTTT.

Only a few counts were recorded for this clonotype. The rearrangement uses TRBV12-3 or TRBV12-4 and TRBJ2-7, with 10 bases aligning to TRBD2. The CDR3 totals 16 residues. The junction had 5 bases not matched to a gene; V was cut back by 3 bases and J by 0 bases. CDR3 protein: CASSFKGTSVSYEQYF. The CDR3, as DNA: TGTGCCAGCAGTTTTAAAGGGACTAGCGTCTCCTACGAGCAGTACTTC.

This clonotype was detected many times. The rearrangement links TRBV12-3 or TRBV12-4 to TRBJ2-2; D is ambiguous. This CDR3 has 11 amino acids. Trimming cost V 5 bases and J 6 bases, with 4 bases left between them. The chain's CDR3 is CASSGAGELFF. The CDR3 region has the DNA TGTGCCAGCAGTGGTGCCGGGGAGCTGTTTTTT.

The J gene is TRBJ2-3, the V gene TRBV5-1; 12 bases line up with TRBD2. The CDR3 contains 17 residues. Trimming removed 7 bases from V and 0 bases from J; junction bases left unmatched: 9. From germline, CDR1 is SGHRS and CDR2 YFSETQ. The CDR3 nucleotides are TGCGCCAGCGGTATGCGACTAGCGGGAGTAAGCACAGATACGCAGTATTTT. Translated, it gives CASGMRLAGVSTDTQYF.

This clonotype was detected only a few times. V gene TRBV6-1 combines with J gene TRBJ2-5; 7 nucleotides match TRBD1. Per germline, CDR1 MNHNS and CDR2 SASEGT. V lost 7 bases, J lost 0 bases, and 11 bases stayed unmatched. CDR3 length: 16 amino acids. The CDR3 is CASTQGVPQYQETQYF. For the CDR3, the DNA is TGTGCCAGCACCCAGGGGGTTCCACAGTACCAAGAGACCCAGTACTTC.

This clonotype was picked up a small number of times. The chain couples TRBV29-1 to TRBJ2-1, with TRBD2 matching over 7 bases. V was pared by 3 bases and J by 6 bases, with 2 bases of the junction left unmatched. Germline assignment: CDR1 SQVTM and CDR2 ANQGSEA. CDR3 size: 12 residues. CDR3 in amino acids: CSVDAGVNEQFF. DNA of the CDR3: TGCAGCGTTGACGCGGGGGTCAATGAGCAGTTCTTC.

This chain uses TRBV12-5 with TRBJ2-1; the D is unclear. V was trimmed by 1 base and J by 1 base, leaving 8 bases between them. Germline V gene sequence: CDR1 LGHNT, CDR2 FRNRAP. CDR3 size: 15 residues. The DNA for the CDR3 is TGTGCTAGTGGTTTGGGACGCCCATCCTACAATGAGCAGTTCTTC. This gives the protein CASGLGRPSYNEQFF.

Many counts were recorded for this clonotype. The rearrangement uses TRBV12-3 or TRBV12-4 and TRBJ2-2; 10 bases fit TRBD2. With 7 bases clipped from V and 6 bases from J, the junction kept 8 bases outside the gene matches. The CDR3 loop spans 15 amino acids. The CDR3 region is CASTLGTSDSGELFF. CDR3 coding DNA: TGTGCCAGCACCTTGGGGACTAGCGACTCCGGGGAGCTGTTTTTT.

The chain uses TRBV20-1 and TRBJ2-7; TRBD2 is a possible D gene (6 bases). CDR1 is DFQATT and CDR2 is SNEGSKA in the germline V gene (reference sequence). V was shortened by 6 bases and J by 3 bases, with 12 bases between the two germline ends. The CDR3 extends over 12 amino acids. Here the CDR3 reads CSAGTLYYEQYF. CDR3 bases: TGCAGTGCCGGGACTCTGTACTACGAGCAGTACTTC.